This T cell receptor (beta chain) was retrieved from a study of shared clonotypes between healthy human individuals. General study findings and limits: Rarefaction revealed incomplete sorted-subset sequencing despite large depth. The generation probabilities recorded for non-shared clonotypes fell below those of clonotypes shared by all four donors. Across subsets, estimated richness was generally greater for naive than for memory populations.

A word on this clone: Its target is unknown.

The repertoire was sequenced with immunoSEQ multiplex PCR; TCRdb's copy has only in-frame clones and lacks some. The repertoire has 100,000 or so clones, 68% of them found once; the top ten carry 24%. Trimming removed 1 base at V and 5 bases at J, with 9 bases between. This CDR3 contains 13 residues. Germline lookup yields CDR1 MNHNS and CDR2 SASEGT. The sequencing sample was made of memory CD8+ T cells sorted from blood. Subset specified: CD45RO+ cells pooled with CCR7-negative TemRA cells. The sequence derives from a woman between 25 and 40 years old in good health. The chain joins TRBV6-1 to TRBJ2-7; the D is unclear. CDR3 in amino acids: CASSEGEKDEQYF. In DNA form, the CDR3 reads TGTGCCAGCAGTGAAGGGGAAAAGGACGAGCAGTACTTC.